Listed here are 27 T cell receptor beta chains from one sample, sequenced in a study of glioma-infiltrating T cells after dendritic cell vaccination. Time point described: after dendritic cell vaccination, including at tumor progression/relapse. Sequencing was performed with immunoSEQ multiplex PCR; in TCRdb, only in-frame clones are kept and a portion is missing. In the table there are over 90,000 clones, less than 90% of which are singletons. This specimen consisted of blood, obtained after dendritic cell vaccination. These receptors were taken from a human donor with glioblastoma.

The chain links TRBV19 to TRBJ1-2; 8 bases are a match to TRBD1. The CDR3 is 13 residues long. V shed 8 bases and J 8 bases; nucleotides not matched to a gene: 10. Germline CDR1 reads LNHDA; CDR2 reads SQIVND (reference sequence). The CDR3 DNA follows: TGTGCCAGTGAAACCGGACAGGGCCGGGGCTACACCTTC. Amino acid sequence: CASETGQGRGYTF.

The rearrangement uses TRBV18 and TRBJ1-2; D is unresolved. CDR1 KGHSH and CDR2 LQKENI come from the germline V gene. This CDR3 contains 16 residues. Trimming cost V 3 bases and J 4 bases, with 18 bases left between them. The CDR3 sequence: CASSPLPLPEVYGYTF. The CDR3, as DNA: TGTGCCAGCTCACCTCTACCCTTACCGGAGGTCTATGGCTACACCTTC.

The chain joins TRBV4-2 to TRBJ2-1; 12 bases are a match to TRBD2. CDR1 and CDR2 (germline): LGHNA, YNFKEQ. The CDR3 covers 17 residues. The ends lost 1 base at V and 7 bases at J; junction bases unmatched: 8. The CDR3 spells CASSQALLAGGSNEQFF. In nucleotides, the CDR3 is TGTGCCAGCAGCCAAGCTCTACTAGCGGGAGGTAGTAATGAGCAGTTCTTC.

This chain uses TRBV9 with TRBJ2-3; 8 positions agree with TRBD2. In germline, CDR1 is SGDLS, CDR2 YYNGEE. V was clipped by 0 bases and J by 6 bases; unmatched bases: 3. This CDR3 comprises 14 residues. CDR3 coding DNA: TGTGCCAGCAGCGTAGGCGGGGGGCAGGATACGCAGTATTTT. Protein sequence: CASSVGGGQDTQYF.

As for this clone: An end of the junction does not agree with germline; a read error may underlie this. The J gene is TRBJ1-3, the V gene TRBV19; D possibly corresponds to TRBD1 (6 bases). Germline V gives CDR1 LNHDA, CDR2 SQIVND (reference sequence). The CDR3 is 16 residues long. The CDR3 region is CASSGYRELSGNTINF. The DNA for the CDR3 is TGTGCCAGTAGTGGCTACAGGGAACTCTCTGGAAACACCATAAATTTT.

V and J are TRBV5-1 and TRBJ1-2, with 11 positions matching TRBD1. Germline CDR1 and CDR2: SGHRS and YFSETQ. The CDR3 spans 15 residues. V lost 4 bases to trimming and J lost 7 bases; unmatched junction nucleotides: 9. This CDR3 reads CASSPEPGTGGGYTF. The DNA for the CDR3 is TGCGCCAGCAGCCCGGAACCCGGGACAGGGGGTGGCTACACCTTC.

The chain couples TRBV9 to TRBJ1-2, with D tentatively TRBD1 (5 bases). Trimming cost V 4 bases and J 4 bases, with 11 bases left between them. CDR1 is SGDLS, CDR2 YYNGEE, per germline. The length of the CDR3 is 13 residues. CDR3 in DNA: TGTGCCAGCAGCACTGAAACAGGCTATGGCTACACCTTC. Protein: CASSTETGYGYTF.

The chain joins TRBV6-5 to TRBJ2-1, with a tentative D call TRBD2 (6 bases). The germline V gene has CDR1 MNHEY and CDR2 SVGAGI. This CDR3 has 14 residues. V lost 6 bases and J 5 bases, leaving 14 bases between the germline ends. The DNA of the CDR3 is TGTGCCAGCAGCTGGGGACTGGGGAACAATGAGCAGTTCTTC. Protein: CASSWGLGNNEQFF.

The chain recombines TRBV19 with TRBJ1-1, with a possible D match to TRBD1 (6 bases). This CDR3 has 14 amino acids. Trimming left V 7 bases short and J 1 base short, with 13 bases between. Germline CDR1 is LNHDA and CDR2 is SQIVND (reference sequence). The CDR3 nucleotides are TGTGCCAGTATCCTCAGGGGCCGGAACACTGAAGCTTTCTTT. This encodes CASILRGRNTEAFF.

To note about this clone: The junction departs from the called germline gene at one end, perhaps through a read error. The genes are TRBV7-7 and TRBJ1-4; no reliable D call. CDR1 is SSHAT, CDR2 FNYEAQ, per germline (reference sequence). There are 15 residues in the CDR3. The CDR3 region has the DNA TGTGCTAGCAGCTTCGTTGGGGAGGGAGGGGAAAAACTGTTTTTT. This gives the protein CASSFVGEGGEKLFF. Complete variable domain (other parts from reference TRBV7-7 and TRBJ1-4): GAGVSQSPRYKVTKRGQDVTLRCDPISSHATLYWYQQALGQGPEFLTYFNYEAQPDKSGLPSDRFSAERPEGSISTLTIQRTEQRDSAMYRCASSFVGEGGEKLFFGSGTQLSVL.

The rearrangement joins TRBV4-2 to TRBJ1-6; TRBD1 aligns across 10 bases. Germline V lookup: CDR1 LGHNA, CDR2 YNFKEQ. After removal of 0 bases from V and 9 bases from J, the junction contained 8 bases not matched to a gene. The CDR3 has 17 amino acids. CDR3 coding DNA: TGTGCCAGCAGCCAAGATGAGTCGACAGGGGGCGCTTCACCCCTCCACTTT. Its protein product is CASSQDESTGGASPLHF.

This chain links TRBV30 with TRBJ2-5, with D perhaps TRBD1 (5 bases). The germline gives CDR1 GTSNPN, CDR2 SVGIG (reference sequence). The length of the CDR3 is 13 residues. The V and J ends lost 3 bases and 6 bases respectively, with 14 bases between them. The CDR3 DNA sequence: TGTGCCTGGAGCTCTGGTGGGGCGAAGACCCAGTACTTC. It is translated as CAWSSGGAKTQYF.

The chain links TRBV4-1 to TRBJ2-5; 10 bases align to TRBD2. The J call may be mistaken, given a closer DNA end match to TRBJ2-7. Germline assignment: CDR1 MGHRA and CDR2 YSYEKL. The CDR3 covers 15 residues. The DNA of the CDR3 is TGCGCCAGCAGCCCCGGAACGATAGCGGGAGGCGAGCAGTACTTC. This codes for CASSPGTIAGGEQYF.

The chain combines TRBV7-2 with TRBJ2-1, with TRBD1 matching over 7 bases. V was pared by 5 bases and J by 4 bases, with 8 bases of the junction left unmatched. The CDR3 consists of 15 residues. Germline assignment: CDR1 SGHTA and CDR2 FQGNSA. In nucleotides, the CDR3 is TGTGCCAGCAGCCTCCGGGACAGACTATACAATGAGCAGTTCTTC. It specifies CASSLRDRLYNEQFF.

V gene TRBV4-2 combines with J gene TRBJ2-5; TRBD2 matches 11 bases. Germline V gene sequence: CDR1 LGHNA, CDR2 YNFKEQ. J lost 5 bases, V lost 2 bases, and 4 bases had no gene match. The CDR3 is 15 residues long. Here the CDR3 reads CASSQRLAGRETQYF. CDR3 in DNA: TGTGCCAGCAGCCAACGACTAGCGGGGCGGGAGACCCAGTACTTC.

The chain couples TRBV9 to TRBJ2-1; 10 bases are a match to TRBD2. This CDR3 region has 18 residues. Trimming at V came to 2 bases and at J to 3 bases, leaving 11 bases not matched to a gene. Germline CDR1 is SGDLS and CDR2 is YYNGEE. CDR3 loop: CASSVASGGQQYYNEQFF. CDR3 nucleotide sequence: TGTGCCAGCAGCGTCGCTAGCGGGGGCCAGCAATACTACAATGAGCAGTTCTTC.

The chain carries TRBV6-5 and TRBJ2-3, with D possibly matching TRBD1 (5 bases). V lost 0 bases, J lost 7 bases, and 17 bases lay in between. The germline gives CDR1 MNHEY, CDR2 SVGAGI. The CDR3 has 16 residues. The CDR3 DNA follows: TGTGCCAGCAGTTACTCAGGGCAGGGCGGAAAAAATACGCAGTATTTT. Its translation is CASSYSGQGGKNTQYF.

The genes are TRBV25-1 and TRBJ1-4; the D is unclear. CDR3 size: 13 residues. Trimming removed 1 base at V and 11 bases at J, with 11 bases between. The germline gives CDR1 MGHDK, CDR2 SYGVNS. This CDR3 reads CASSEFGVAKLFF. As DNA, the CDR3 is TGTGCCAGCAGTGAATTCGGGGTCGCGAAACTGTTTTTT.

As for this clone: The CDR3 ends on some other residue instead of the conserved phenylalanine or tryptophan, so this is likely a read error. Because the CDR3's place on the DNA is in doubt, the DNA is left out and the CDR3 is given as listed by TCRdb. The J gene is TRBJ1-1, the V gene TRBV7-9; TRBD1 is taken as the D call from the table, unchecked against the DNA. The CDR3 is 14 residues long, ends included. The germline CDR1 and CDR2 sequences are SEHNR and FQNEAQ (reference sequence). CDR3 in amino acids: CASSLAGQGQGGWI.

The chain recombines TRBV7-2 with TRBJ1-5; tentative D call: TRBD1 (5 bases). The CDR3 is 14 residues long. From germline, CDR1 is SGHTA and CDR2 FQGNSA. Trimming shortened V by 1 base and J by 2 bases, and 6 bases separated the two germline ends. CDR3 amino acids: CASSLGRGNQPQHF. For the CDR3, the DNA is TGTGCCAGCAGCTTAGGCAGGGGCAATCAGCCCCAGCATTTT.

This sequence joins TRBV9 and TRBJ2-3, with a weak D call TRBD2 (5 bases). The length of the CDR3 is 16 residues. CDR1 SGDLS and CDR2 YYNGEE come from the germline V gene. V was shortened by 2 bases and J by 6 bases, with 19 bases between the two germline ends. The CDR3 DNA reads TGTGCCAGCAGCGTGAGGGTAGGGCTCGCGTCGGATACGCAGTATTTT. Its translation is CASSVRVGLASDTQYF.

The CDR3 sequence is CASSLAPGVYNSPLHF. CDR3 nucleotides: TGTGCCAGCAGCTTAGCGCCCGGGGTCTATAATTCACCCCTCCACTTT. V usage is TRBV11-1 and J usage is TRBJ1-6; no clear D gene. V was cut by 0 bases and J by 3 bases, with 9 bases left in between. The CDR3 covers 16 residues. Per germline, CDR1 SGHAT and CDR2 FQDESV (reference sequence).

The chain employs TRBV28 and TRBJ1-5; TRBD1 matches 10 bases. This CDR3 contains 23 residues. Germline V gene sequence: CDR1 MDHEN, CDR2 SYDVKM. J lost 1 base, V lost 6 bases, and 27 bases had no gene match. The CDR3 bases are TGTGCCAGCAGCCCCCGCCTTTCCCCCGACAGGGGGCACCGCGTCGGGAGCAATCAGCCCCAGCATTTT. The encoded protein is CASSPRLSPDRGHRVGSNQPQHF. The full variable domain, in which reference TRBV28 and TRBJ1-5 provide the parts outside the CDR3, is DVKVTQSSRYLVKRTGEKVFLECVQDMDHENMFWYRQDPGLGLRLIYFSYDVKMKEKGDIPEGYSVSREKKERFSLILESASTNQTSMYLCASSPRLSPDRGHRVGSNQPQHFGDGTRLSIL.

Comment on this clone: At one of its ends the junction is not consistent with the germline gene, which may arise from a read error. Within the sample, other DNA sequences also encode this same CDR3. The chain joins TRBV10-2 to TRBJ2-7, with a tentative D call TRBD1 (5 bases). The CDR3 covers 13 residues. From germline, CDR1 is WSHSY and CDR2 SAAADI. The CDR3 bases are TGCGCTAGCAGGCCCAGGGCCCCCTACGAGCAGTACTTC. Its translation is CASRPRAPYEQYF.

This clone is a singleton in its sample. V gene TRBV5-6 combines with J gene TRBJ1-3; D remains ambiguous. The V gene's germline CDR1 is SGHDT and CDR2 YYEEEE. CDR3 size: 13 residues. Trimming removed 1 base at V and 3 bases at J, with 5 bases between. CDR3 coding DNA: TGTGCCAGCAGCTTGCTCGGTGGAAACACCATATATTTT. Amino acid sequence: CASSLLGGNTIYF.

CDR3: CASSADRGYGYTF. The CDR3 DNA sequence: TGTGCCAGCAGCGCCGACAGAGGCTATGGCTACACCTTC. The rearrangement uses TRBV9 and TRBJ1-2; possible D gene TRBD1, 5 bases. Per the germline V gene, CDR1 is SGDLS and CDR2 is YYNGEE. Trimming shortened V by 3 bases and J by 4 bases, and 10 bases separated the two germline ends. The CDR3 extends over 13 amino acids.

This chain joins TRBV27 and TRBJ1-1; D gene uncertain. The CDR3 runs 14 residues. V was shortened by 3 bases and J by 0 bases, with 8 bases between the two germline ends. Per germline, CDR1 MNHEY and CDR2 SMNVEV (reference sequence). In nucleotides, the CDR3 is TGTGCCAGCAGTTTGCAGGCGATGAACACTGAAGCTTTCTTT. It is translated as CASSLQAMNTEAFF.